This entry concerns a single T cell receptor beta chain. Its antigen is undetermined. V lost 6 bases, J lost 4 bases, and 7 bases lay in between. The CDR3 extends over 12 amino acids. Germline V lookup: CDR1 LGHNT, CDR2 FRNRAP. The data are from a study of shared clonotypes between healthy human individuals. Findings of the study overall: Clonotypes that were shared across a few donors made up roughly 5% of naive CD4 clonotypes.

Libraries were prepared by immunoSEQ multiplex PCR; TCRdb keeps only in-frame clonotypes and omits some of them. The sample shows approximately 1.4 million clones, roughly 98% of them seen only once. The chain combines TRBV12-5 with TRBJ2-1; perhaps D is TRBD1 or TRBD2 (5 bases each). Material: naive CD4+ T cells sorted from blood. The subset here: CD45RA+ positively selected. The sequence was obtained from a man aged 30 to 45 in good health. The DNA of the CDR3 is TGTGCTAGTGGCTGGGGGTACAATGAGCAGTTCTTC. Its protein product is CASGWGYNEQFF.